This TCR beta chain stems from a study of T cell clonotyping in hematopoietic cell transplantation. Notes on the study in general: After transplant, recipient diversity fell while pathologically expanded clonotypes grew through day 180.

The CDR3 is 14 residues long. Per germline, CDR1 SGHRS and CDR2 YFSETQ. V trimming: 5 bases; J trimming: 2 bases; junction bases outside the gene matches: 5. Recipients were bled about 28 days pretransplant and at posttransplant days 30, 100, 180. Of note for this clone: What it binds is unknown.

The table came from immunoSEQ multiplex PCR; TCRdb's copy has only in-frame clones and leaves some out. The profile covers around 2,000 clones, with roughly 93% appearing a single time and 9.5% to 15% taken by the ten largest. The sequencing here drew on peripheral blood mononuclear cells, taken 30 days after allogeneic stem cell transplant. This chain uses TRBV5-1 with TRBJ2-5; 8 bases fit TRBD2. This clonotype originated in a female patient in her fifties or sixties who had an allogeneic stem cell transplant from a related donor, so the T cells may come from the graft donor. Some clones in this sample may be carry-over from other donors' samples. As DNA, the CDR3 is TGCGCCAGCAGTTATAGCGGGGTTCAAGAGACCCAGTACTTC. Encoded protein: CASSYSGVQETQYF.